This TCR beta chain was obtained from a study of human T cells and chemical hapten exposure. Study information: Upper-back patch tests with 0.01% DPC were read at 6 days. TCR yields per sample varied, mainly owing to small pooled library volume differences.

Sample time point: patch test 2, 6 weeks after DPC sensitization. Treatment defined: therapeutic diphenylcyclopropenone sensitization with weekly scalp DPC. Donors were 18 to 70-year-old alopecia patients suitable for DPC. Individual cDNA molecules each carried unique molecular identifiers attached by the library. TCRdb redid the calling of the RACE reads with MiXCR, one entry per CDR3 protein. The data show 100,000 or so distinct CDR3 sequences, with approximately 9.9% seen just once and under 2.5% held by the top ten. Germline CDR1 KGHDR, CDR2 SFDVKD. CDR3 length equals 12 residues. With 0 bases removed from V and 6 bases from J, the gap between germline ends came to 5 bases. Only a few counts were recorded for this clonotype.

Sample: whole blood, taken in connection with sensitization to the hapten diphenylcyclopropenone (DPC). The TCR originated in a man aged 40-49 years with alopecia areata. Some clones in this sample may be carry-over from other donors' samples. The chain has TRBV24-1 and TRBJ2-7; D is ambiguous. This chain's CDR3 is CATSDLLGEQYF. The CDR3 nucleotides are TGTGCCACCAGTGATTTGTTGGGCGAGCAGTACTTC.